This T cell receptor beta chain came from a study of blood T cell repertoires in COVID-19. About the research overall: The study drew acute and convalescent COVID-19 samples from the United States, Italy and Spain. T cells, B-cell-depleted T cells, or PBMCs supplied cDNA or gDNA.

Worth noting for this clone: One junction end disagrees with the germline gene, perhaps due to a read error.

Original analysis: Using reference gene primer amplification, nucleated cell counts were estimated. The repertoire was sequenced with immunoSEQ multiplex PCR; TCRdb's copy has only in-frame clones and lacks some. That table gives V, J and clone size, and the DNA gave D and trimming. The sample lists a few hundred thousand clones, approximately 84% seen once, with about 1.9% in the top ten. CDR1 SGHNT and CDR2 YYREEE come from the germline V gene (reference sequence). This CDR3 spans 16 amino acids. The rearrangement uses TRBV5-4 and TRBJ1-6, with TRBD1 identical over 9 bases. The sequence came from a man aged 35-49 years with active or convalescent COVID-19. The sequenced sample consisted of peripheral blood. The CDR3 spells CASSTKTGGPNPPLHF. CDR3 coding DNA: TGTGCCAGCAGCACCAAGACAGGGGGGCCTAATCCACCCCTCCACTTT.